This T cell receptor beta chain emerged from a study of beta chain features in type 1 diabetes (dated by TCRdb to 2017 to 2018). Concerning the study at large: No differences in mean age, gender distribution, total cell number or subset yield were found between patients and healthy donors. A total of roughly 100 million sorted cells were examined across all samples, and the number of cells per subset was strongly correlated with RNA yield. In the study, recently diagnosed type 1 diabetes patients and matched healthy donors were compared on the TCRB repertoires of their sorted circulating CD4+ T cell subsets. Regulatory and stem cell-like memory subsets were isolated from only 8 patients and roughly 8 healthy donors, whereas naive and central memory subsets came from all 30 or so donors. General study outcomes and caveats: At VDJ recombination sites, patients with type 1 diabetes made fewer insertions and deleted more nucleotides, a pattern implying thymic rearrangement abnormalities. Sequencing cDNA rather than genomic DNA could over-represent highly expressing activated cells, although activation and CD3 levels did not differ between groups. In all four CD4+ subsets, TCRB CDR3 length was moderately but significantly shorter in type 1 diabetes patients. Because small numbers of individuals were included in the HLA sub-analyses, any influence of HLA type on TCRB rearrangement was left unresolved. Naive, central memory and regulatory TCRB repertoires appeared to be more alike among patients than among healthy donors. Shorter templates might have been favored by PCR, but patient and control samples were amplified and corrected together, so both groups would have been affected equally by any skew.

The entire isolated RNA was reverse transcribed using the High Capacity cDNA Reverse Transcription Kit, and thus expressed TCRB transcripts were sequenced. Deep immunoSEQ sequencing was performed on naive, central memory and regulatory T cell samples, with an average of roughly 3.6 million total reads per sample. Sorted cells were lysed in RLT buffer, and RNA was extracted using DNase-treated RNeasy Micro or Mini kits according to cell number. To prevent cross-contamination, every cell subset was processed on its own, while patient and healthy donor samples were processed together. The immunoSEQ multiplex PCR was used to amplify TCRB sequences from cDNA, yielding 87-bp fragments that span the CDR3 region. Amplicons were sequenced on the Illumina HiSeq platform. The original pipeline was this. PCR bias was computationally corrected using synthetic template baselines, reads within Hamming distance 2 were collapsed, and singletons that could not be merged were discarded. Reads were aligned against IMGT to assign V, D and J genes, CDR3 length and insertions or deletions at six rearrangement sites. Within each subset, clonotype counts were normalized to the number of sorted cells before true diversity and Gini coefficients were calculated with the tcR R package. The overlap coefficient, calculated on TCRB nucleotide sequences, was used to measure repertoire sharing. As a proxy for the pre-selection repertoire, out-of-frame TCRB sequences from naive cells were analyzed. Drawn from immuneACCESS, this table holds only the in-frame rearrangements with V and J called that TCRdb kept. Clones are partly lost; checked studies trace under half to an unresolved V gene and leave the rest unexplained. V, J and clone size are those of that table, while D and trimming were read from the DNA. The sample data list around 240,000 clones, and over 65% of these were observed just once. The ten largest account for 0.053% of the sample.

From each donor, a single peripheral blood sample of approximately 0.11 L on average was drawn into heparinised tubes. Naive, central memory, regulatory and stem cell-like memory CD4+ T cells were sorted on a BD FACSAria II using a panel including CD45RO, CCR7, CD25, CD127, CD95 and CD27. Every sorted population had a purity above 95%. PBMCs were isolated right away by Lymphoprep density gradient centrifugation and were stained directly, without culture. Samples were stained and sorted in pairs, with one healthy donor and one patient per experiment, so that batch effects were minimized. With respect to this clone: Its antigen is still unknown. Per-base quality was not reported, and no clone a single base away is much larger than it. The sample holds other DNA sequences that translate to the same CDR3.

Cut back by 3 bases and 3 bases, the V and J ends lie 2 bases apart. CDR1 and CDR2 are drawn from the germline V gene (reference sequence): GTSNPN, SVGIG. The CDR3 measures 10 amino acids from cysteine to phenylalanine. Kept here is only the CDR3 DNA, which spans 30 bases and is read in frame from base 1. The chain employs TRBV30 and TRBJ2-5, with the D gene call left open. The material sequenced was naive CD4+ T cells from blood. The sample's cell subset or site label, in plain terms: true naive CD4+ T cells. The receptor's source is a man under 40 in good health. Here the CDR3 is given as CAWSEETQYF. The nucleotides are TGTGCCTGGAGCGAAGAGACCCAGTACTTC.